The T cell receptor (beta chain) under discussion was sequenced for a study of cytotoxic CD8 clonotypes in ibrutinib-treated CLL. Germline values: CDR1 SGHKS, CDR2 YYEKEE (reference sequence). The CDR3 is 15 amino acids. V was shortened by 4 bases and J by 0 bases, with 14 bases between the two germline ends. The method was immunoSEQ multiplex PCR; TCRdb's version includes in-frame clones alone and lacks a portion of them. This table has nearly 100,000 clones, around four fifths appearing once. Study findings and constraints: Clonality was higher at baseline than in age-matched healthy donors and tracked circulating CD8+ T-cell counts.

Turning to this clone: Antigen: not known.

The chain has TRBV5-5 and TRBJ2-7; D possibly matches TRBD1 or TRBD2 (5 bases each). This clonotype was obtained from a human donor with chronic lymphocytic leukemia. The sequencing here drew on PBMCs, taken after 12 months of ibrutinib treatment. CDR3 coding DNA: TGTGCCAGCAGCCTGGGGGACGTCGACTCCTACGAGCAGTACTTC. Protein sequence: CASSLGDVDSYEQYF.